The clone carrying this T cell receptor (beta chain) was observed many times. Antigen: not known. This specimen belongs to a study of regulatory T cells in long-lasting Graves disease. Study results and caveats: The sample size was small, and this may have reduced accuracy.

Documented time point: persistent/refractory GD, antithyroid drugs over 5 years with positive TRAb. RNA extracted from PBMCs served as the sequencing template. One endocrinology department in Xi'an, China, was where patients came from. Libraries of TCR beta came from iRepertoire HTBI primers plus Arm-PCR of CDR3 regions. The authors' processing: In the combined samples, approximately 64 TRBV and 14 TRBJ segments were identified. TCRdb processed the multiplex PCR reads anew with MiXCR; each CDR3 protein has one entry. The V and J calls, along with clone size, are taken from TCRdb and not from the paper's own processing. Of roughly 500,000 distinct CDR3 sequences in the sample, about a fifth were seen once. This receptor was obtained from a female donor with Graves disease. Specimen: peripheral blood mononuclear cells (PBMCs), collected when the disease was refractory, from a patient treated with antithyroid drugs.

This CDR3 is CASTGAGNNQPQHF. The CDR3, as DNA: TGTGCCAGCACCGGGGCAGGGAACAATCAGCCCCAGCATTTT. The chain is built from TRBV6-1 and TRBJ1-5, with D tentatively TRBD1 (5 bases). The CDR3 has 14 amino acids. Trimming took off 7 bases at V and 3 bases at J, with 13 bases between the two ends. The germline V gene has CDR1 MNHNS and CDR2 SASEGT.